These 22 T cell receptor beta chains came from one sample sequenced in a study of glioma-infiltrating T cells. The iRepertoire nested amplicon-rescue multiplex PCR amplified TCR alpha and beta CDR3s from RNA. Via MiXCR, TCRdb re-called the multiplex PCR reads, giving one row per CDR3 protein. Among over 100,000 distinct CDR3 sequences, approximately 26% were seen once, and the ten largest hold 35%. Sequencing was performed on glioma tissue, nonneoplastic brain tissue, or PBMCs (not recorded which). The receptors originated from a human donor with low-grade glioma or glioblastoma, undergoing nonglioma brain surgery, or in good health (not recorded which).

This clonotype rates as medium-sized. This chain's CDR3 is CASSVSTGGYGYTF. CDR3 DNA: TGTGCCAGCAGCGTCTCAACAGGGGGCTATGGCTACACCTTC. The gene calls are TRBV9 and TRBJ1-2; 8 bases match TRBD1. The CDR3 is 14 residues long. V lost 2 bases, J lost 4 bases, and 4 bases stayed unmatched. The germline gives CDR1 SGDLS, CDR2 YYNGEE.

This clonotype has just a few counts. This chain joins TRBV4-3 and TRBJ2-3, with 8 bases matching TRBD2. CDR3 length equals 14 residues. From germline, CDR1 is LGHNA and CDR2 YSLEER. V trimming: 0 bases; J trimming: 9 bases; junction bases outside the gene matches: 5. CDR3 nucleotides: TGCGCCAGCAGCCAAGATTCCAGCGGGAGAACGCAGTATTTT. It yields the protein CASSQDSSGRTQYF.

There are many counts of this clonotype. The CDR3 DNA reads TGTGCCAGTAGAGACCGACCCGGACAGGGGGCAAATCAGCCCCAGCATTTT. Amino acids: CASRDRPGQGANQPQHF. V is TRBV19 and J is TRBJ1-5, with 11 positions matching TRBD1. This CDR3 spans 17 amino acids. Germline V gene data show CDR1 as LNHDA and CDR2 as SQIVND (reference sequence). V was pared by 6 bases and J by 4 bases, with 11 bases of the junction left unmatched.

This clonotype was observed at least ten times. The J gene is TRBJ2-1, the V gene TRBV27; D perhaps matches TRBD2 (6 bases). Germline-derived CDR1 and CDR2 are MNHEY and SMNVEV (reference sequence). Between the trimmed V and J ends, which lost 1 base and 9 bases, there was a span of 10 bases. The CDR3 covers 13 residues. CDR3 sequence: CASSLFIGSEQFF. The CDR3 DNA sequence: TGTGCCAGCAGTTTATTCATCGGGAGTGAGCAGTTCTTC.

This clonotype has at least ten counts. The chain uses TRBV24-1 and TRBJ1-1, with D perhaps matching TRBD1 (6 bases). V was clipped by 2 bases and J by 0 bases, with 12 bases between them. The CDR3 runs 16 residues. Looked up from germline, CDR1 is KGHDR and CDR2 is SFDVKD. In DNA form, the CDR3 reads TGTGCCACCAGTGATTCGACAGACAGGATGAACACTGAAGCTTTCTTT. It translates to CATSDSTDRMNTEAFF.

This clonotype was counted many times. V and J are TRBV7-3 and TRBJ1-6; D possibly corresponds to TRBD1 (5 bases). The CDR3 has 15 amino acids. Germline V gives CDR1 SGHTA, CDR2 FQGTGA. Trimming cost V 0 bases and J 9 bases, with 12 bases left between them. CDR3 bases: TGTGCCAGCAGCTTAACCTTACAAGGGGCTTCACCCCTCCACTTT. This sequence encodes CASSLTLQGASPLHF.

The chain is built from TRBV5-1 and TRBJ1-1, with D unresolved. The CDR3 has 13 amino acids. V lost 1 base, J lost 4 bases, and 8 bases lay in between. Germline V gene lookup returns CDR1 SGHRS and CDR2 YFSETQ. Written as DNA, the CDR3 is TGCGCCAGCAGCTTGATCGGGATCACTGAAGCTTTCTTT. It encodes CASSLIGITEAFF.

This clonotype was detected ten times or more. V usage is TRBV24-1 and J usage is TRBJ2-1; no clear D gene. The CDR3 is 12 amino acids. V lost 3 bases to trimming and J lost 4 bases, with 3 bases between them. The germline V gene encodes CDR1 KGHDR and CDR2 SFDVKD. The CDR3 here is CATSDAYNEQFF. CDR3 bases: TGTGCCACCAGTGATGCTTACAATGAGCAGTTCTTC.

This clonotype has ten or more counts. The V call is TRBV20-1, the J call TRBJ2-5, with 8 bases aligning to TRBD2. V lost 5 bases and J lost 7; bases outside the gene matches: 12. The CDR3 contains 14 residues. Germline V CDR1 and CDR2: DFQATT, SNEGSKA (reference sequence). The CDR3 sequence is CSASITSGLRTQYF. CDR3 coding DNA: TGCAGTGCTTCGATCACTAGCGGCCTCCGGACCCAGTACTTC.

In its sample, this clonotype was seen a few times. A junction end diverges from the germline sequence, so it may reflect a read error. V and J are TRBV4-3 and TRBJ1-1; D possibly corresponds to TRBD1 (6 bases). Germline-derived CDR1 and CDR2 are LGHNA and YSLEER. This CDR3 has 16 residues. The CDR3 is CASSRHREFRITKAFF. The CDR3 nucleotides read TGCGCCAGCAGCCGCCACAGGGAATTTAGGATCACTAAAGCTTTCTTT.

The table lists this clonotype with many counts. This chain uses TRBV6-2 or TRBV6-3 with TRBJ2-1, with TRBD2 matching 7 bases. The CDR3 runs to 16 residues. The ends lost 4 bases at V and 2 bases at J; junction bases unmatched: 8. Germline CDR1 and CDR2: MNHEY and SVGEGT. CDR3 sequence: CASSSPSGITYNEQFF. The CDR3 bases are TGTGCCAGCAGTTCCCCAAGCGGGATAACCTACAATGAGCAGTTCTTC.

A remark on this clonotype: A much bigger clone sits one base away, suggesting this may be a read error. The chain is built from TRBV18 and TRBJ1-1, with TRBD1 matching over 9 bases. Germline trimming cut 2 bases from V and 0 bases from J; bases unmatched to any gene: 10. Germline lookup yields CDR1 KGHSH and CDR2 LQKENI. This CDR3 has 18 residues. CDR3 residues: CASSPGTGLGGMNTEAFF. CDR3 DNA sequence: TGTGCCAGCTCACCAGGGACAGGGCTCGGGGGTATGAACACTGAAGCTTTCTTT.

The rearrangement joins TRBV20-1 to TRBJ2-7; D call uncertain. CDR1 and CDR2 from the germline V gene are DFQATT and SNEGSKA (reference sequence). V lost 0 bases and J lost 2, with 14 bases in between. The CDR3 runs to 15 residues. This chain's CDR3 is CSARDWSTEAYEQYF. In nucleotides, the CDR3 is TGCAGTGCTAGAGACTGGAGTACCGAGGCCTACGAGCAGTACTTC.

The chain carries TRBV27 and TRBJ1-2; the D is unclear. The germline CDR1 and CDR2 sequences are MNHEY and SMNVEV (reference sequence). Trimming removed 6 bases from V and 4 bases from J, with 15 bases in between. This CDR3 is 14 amino acids long. The CDR3 reads CASRDQPGGYGYTF. For the CDR3, the DNA is TGTGCCAGCAGAGATCAACCGGGCGGCTATGGCTACACCTTC.

This clonotype was seen at least ten times. This chain joins TRBV6-5 and TRBJ2-7, with TRBD2 matching over 7 bases. The V segment lost 2 bases and the J segment 2 bases; nucleotides outside the gene matches: 6. This CDR3 region has 15 residues. CDR1 MNHEY and CDR2 SVGAGI come from the germline V gene. The CDR3 is CASSYRGREPYEQYF. The DNA for the CDR3 is TGTGCCAGCAGTTACCGGGGGAGGGAGCCCTACGAGCAGTACTTC.

In its sample, this clonotype was seen many times. The chain combines TRBV12-3 or TRBV12-4 with TRBJ2-7; 10 nucleotides match TRBD2. The CDR3 consists of 15 residues. With 6 bases clipped from V and 2 bases from J, the junction kept 7 bases outside the gene matches. This chain's CDR3 is CASSDRTSGPYEQYF. CDR3 coding DNA: TGTGCCAGCAGCGATAGGACTAGCGGACCCTACGAGCAGTACTTC.

A word on this clonotype: A much more abundant neighbour one base away suggests this may be a read error. V gene TRBV5-6 combines with J gene TRBJ2-7; D is unclear. V dropped 3 bases and J dropped 3 bases, with 16 bases sitting between them. Germline V CDR1 and CDR2: SGHDT, YYEEEE. This CDR3 region has 15 residues. CDR3 protein: CASSSDMKPRYEQYF. CDR3 nucleotides: TGTGCCAGCAGCTCCGACATGAAACCACGCTACGAGCAGTACTTC. Filled out from reference TRBV5-6 and TRBJ2-7, the complete variable domain reads DAGVTQSPTHLIKTRGQQVTLRCSPKSGHDTVSWYQQALGQGPQFIFQYYEEEERQRGNFPDRFSGHQFPNYSSELNVNALLLGDSALYLCASSSDMKPRYEQYFGPGTRLTVT.

The chain employs TRBV6-2 or TRBV6-3 and TRBJ2-7; 12 nucleotides line up with TRBD2. The V gene's germline CDR1 is MNHEY and CDR2 SVGEGT. V gave up 6 bases and J gave up 5 bases; unmatched junction bases: 5. CDR3 length: 14 residues. CDR3 coding DNA: TGTGCCAGCAGCCGACTAGCGGGAGTAAACGAGCAGTACTTC. Amino acid sequence: CASSRLAGVNEQYF.

This clonotype came up many times. V and J are TRBV5-1 and TRBJ2-3; the D call may be TRBD1 or TRBD2 (5 bases each). Trimming took off 7 bases at V and 2 bases at J, with 20 bases between the two ends. The CDR3 covers 16 residues. Germline-derived CDR1 and CDR2 are SGHRS and YFSETQ. The DNA of the CDR3 is TGCGCCAGCGCAGCCGGGACGCATGAATTCACAGATACGCAGTATTTT. It specifies CASAAGTHEFTDTQYF.

This clonotype was seen many times. The V gene is TRBV10-3, the J gene TRBJ1-1; perhaps TRBD1 as D (5 bases). The germline V gene encodes CDR1 ENHRY and CDR2 SYGVKD. V gave up 8 bases and J gave up 5 bases, with 21 bases separating them. The CDR3 length is 15 residues. CDR3 nucleotide sequence: TGTGCCATCTCCCTAAGCGGGGCAGAGTTAACTGAAGCTTTCTTT. It codes for CAISLSGAELTEAFF.

As to this clonotype: A much larger clone is a single base away; this may be a read error. The rearrangement joins TRBV29-1 to TRBJ2-3; the match to TRBD2 covers 9 bases. The CDR3 is 15 residues long. CDR1 SQVTM and CDR2 ANQGSEA come from the germline V gene. V gave up 4 bases and J gave up 1 base; unmatched junction bases: 6. As DNA, the CDR3 is TGCAGCGTTGCCCGAGCGGGAGGCCGCACAGATACGCAGTATTTT. It codes for CSVARAGGRTDTQYF.

This clonotype has a count of ten or more. The chain has TRBV14 and TRBJ1-1; no reliable D call. With 6 bases removed from V and 1 base from J, the gap between germline ends came to 12 bases. CDR1 is SGHDN, CDR2 FVKESK, per germline. The CDR3 runs to 14 residues. CDR3 amino acids: CASRPLGGNTEAFF. In DNA form, the CDR3 reads TGTGCCAGCAGGCCACTCGGAGGGAACACTGAAGCTTTCTTT.